This T cell receptor (beta chain) was captured by sequencing in a study of cytomegalovirus exposure and HLA in healthy donors. Study background: An early data release held around 80 million unique TCRs from HLA-typed donors. Study-wide results and caveats: As was reported, the classifier diagnosed cytomegalovirus status with high specificity and sensitivity. In a later analysis, common viral pathogens appeared linked to several of the most significant clusters. Rare sequences made up most TCRs, while some public TCRs were found in many donors.

This CDR3 region has 13 residues. The V end lost 2 bases, the J end lost 3 bases, and 8 bases lay between the germline ends. The germline CDR1 and CDR2 sequences are LGHNT and FRNRAP. A word on this clone: The antigen is not known.

This PCR relied on a set of 60 Vbeta primers and 13 Jbeta primers. Method: immunoSEQ multiplex PCR; TCRdb's copy keeps in-frame clones and lacks some. This sample carries 100,000 to 150,000 clones, over 75% of them seen once, and the ten largest clones take 1.5%. What was sequenced was PBMCs. The sequence derives from a woman aged 18-30 years in good health and CMV-seronegative. The gene calls are TRBV12-5 and TRBJ2-7; D remains ambiguous. CDR3 nucleotide sequence: TGTGCTAGTGGTTTGACAGCTAACTACGAGCAGTACTTC. Encoded protein: CASGLTANYEQYF.